Here is one T cell receptor beta chain with its context. Only a few counts were recorded for this clonotype. No cognate antigen has been identified for it. Within one base of it there is no much larger clone, and no base qualities were kept. This record comes from a study of response to subunit inactivated influenza vaccine (dated by TCRdb to 2016 to 2019). For the wider study: To follow how T cells responded to a trivalent subunit inactivated influenza vaccine, the researchers relied on deep quantitative profiling of the T cell receptor repertoire.

The germline V gene encodes CDR1 MDHEN and CDR2 SYDVKM. For this chain, trimming is 5 bases at the V end and 2 bases at the J end, and the number of junction bases without a gene match is 14. The CDR3 spans 19 residues, from the cysteine through the phenylalanine. Solely the CDR3 DNA is kept, with 57 bases framed from the first base. The library was made by RT-PCR. TCRdb lists the instrument as Illumina HiSeq 2500. The public reads were quality trimmed at Q25 with fastp and then assembled into clones with MiXCR by TCRdb, keeping productive beta chains. Each record represents a unique CDR3 protein, reported with the most common genes and DNA among its rows. The sample table holds almost 250,000 distinct CDR3 sequences, of which approximately 12% were seen once. The ten top clones hold 7.8% of the sample. What the work shows at the level of the full study, not this receptor alone: According to the authors, only a limited number of new T cells may be recruited by each seasonal influenza vaccination.

The TCR comes from a man aged 45-60 years who received an inactivated influenza vaccine. Donor details come from another sample of the same person, matched by shared clones. This sample comprised non-naive T cells sorted from PBMCs, obtained around 14 days before vaccination. Taken with the paper, the label for cell subset or site translates to: memory T cell fraction. The chain links TRBV28 with TRBJ2-1, with 11 bases aligning to TRBD2. The nucleotides read TGTGCCAGCAGTCCTATTACGAACCTAGCGGGAGGACCCTACAATGAGCAGTTCTTC. Translated, it gives CASSPITNLAGGPYNEQFF.